This T cell receptor (beta chain) was obtained from a study of T cells in Graves' hyperthyroidism and ophthalmopathy (dated by TCRdb to the late 2010s). Turning to the overall study: To identify distinguishing TCR V-J signatures, a discovery cohort of around 100 patients was used, comprising some 43 with Graves' ophthalmopathy and around 60 with stable Graves' hyperthyroidism. In roughly six Graves' hyperthyroidism patients, the study also compared T-cell repertoires from thyroid tissue with T-cell repertoires from blood. The 100 discovery patients were randomly divided into training and test sets at a 7:3 ratio. The paper describes TCR Vbeta CDR3 sequencing of fewer than 150 peripheral blood samples, made up of 40 to 45 ophthalmopathy patients, 70 to 75 hyperthyroidism patients and 17 progressor patients. Following sampling, methimazole starting at 30 mg daily was given to hyperthyroidism patients, and high-dose intravenous methylprednisolone was given to ophthalmopathy patients. Prospective prediction of ophthalmopathy was tested in an independent validation cohort consisting of under 20 hyperthyroidism patients and around 16 patients who later progressed to ophthalmopathy.

At the junction V is shortened by 4 bases and J by 4 bases, with 17 bases in between. The CDR3 sequence holds 16 residues, the cysteine and phenylalanine included. Just CDR3 DNA is preserved here, 48 bases in frame from base 1. The germline V gene yields MNHNS for CDR1 and SASEGT for CDR2. Concerning this clonotype: No cognate antigen has been identified for it. The input lacks base qualities; no much larger clone sits a single base away.

Amplification of TCR beta CDR3 regions was carried out from RNA transcripts. For the first round of RT-PCR on the TCR CDR3, the HTBI primer set was used together with the Qiagen OneStep RT-PCR kit. Libraries were constructed in a second round of multiplex PCR, after which size selection and purification were performed. Libraries were sequenced paired-end with 100 bp reads on an Illumina HiSeq2000. The study's own analysis went as follows. SOAPnuke was used to process the raw data, removing reads that contained adapters or uncalled bases, had a mean Phred below 15, or lacked an exact match to the constant primer or identifier. High-quality paired reads were merged using COPE v1.2.5, and each unique nucleotide sequence was defined as a clonotype. MiTCR v1.1 was used to align clonotypes to the IMGT TRBV, TRBD and TRBJ reference segments. The analysis was restricted to V-J combinations with a frequency above 0.0001, which together covered 99% to 99.2% of the repertoires. The TCS score was defined as F50 (clonal expansion) divided by E x V (chaos), with BLOSUM62-based TCRdist calculated between CDR3 peptides within each V-J. Welch's t-statistics and random forest reduced around 550 V-J features to 10 to 15, which were used in a naive Bayes classifier (R e1071). Thyroid-blood repertoire similarity was quantified with the Morisita-Horn index. Through fastp at Q25 and MiXCR, TCRdb rebuilt clones from the public reads, retaining in-frame beta chains. Rows with one shared CDR3 protein collapse into an entry with the most common genes and DNA. The V and J calls, along with clone size, are taken from TCRdb and not from the paper's own processing. The table for this sample lists about 570,000 distinct CDR3 sequences; 40% to 55% of them were counted only once. Around 20% of the sample comes from the top ten.

Overall study results and their limits: A model built on a 13 V-J signature distinguished ophthalmopathy from stable hyperthyroidism, reaching about 88% sensitivity and 81.08% specificity in cross-validation and 80%/75% in testing. In validation, the model predicted progression to ophthalmopathy with about 71% sensitivity and 72% to 85% specificity, a median of 6.5 months before onset. Most expanded thyroid clonotypes (frequency above 0.001) were also detected in blood, suggesting blood repertoires may reflect thyroid immune responses. Sample size was not statistically predetermined, and investigators were not blinded to group allocation.

The study excluded patients with uncontrolled infections, other autoimmune diseases, pregnancy or lactation. Diagnoses were established on the basis of clinical symptoms, serum thyroxine and TRAb, thyroid ultrasound, and orbital computed tomography. Trizol reagent was used to extract total RNA, and RNA quality was then checked on an Agilent 2100 Bioanalyzer. The rearranged segments are TRBV6-1 and TRBJ1-3; D gene: possibly TRBD1, on 5 matching bases. Sequencing was carried out using peripheral blood or thyroid tissue (not recorded which). This receptor was taken from an adult woman with Graves' disease, either hyperthyroidism or ophthalmopathy (not recorded which). CDR3 loop: CASSANPGLSGNTIYF. At the DNA level, the sequence is TGTGCCAGCAGTGCCAACCCGGGACTGTCAGGAAACACCATATATTTT.